This T cell receptor (beta chain) is drawn from a study of early T cells in non-severe SARS-CoV-2 infection. About the research overall: From unsorted whole blood, bulk RNA was sequenced, and the chains remained unpaired.

The CDR3 loop spans 16 amino acids. V lost 6 bases to trimming and J lost 3 bases; unmatched junction nucleotides: 9. Germline-derived CDR1 and CDR2 are LGHDT and YNNKEL (reference sequence). Individual cDNA molecules were tagged with unique molecular identifiers, the study reported. TCRdb recomputed calls from the 5' RACE reads with MiXCR, one row per CDR3 protein. The sample consists of around 30,000 distinct CDR3 sequences, approximately 6% of them appearing once. Sequenced sample: whole blood. The V call is TRBV3-1, the J call TRBJ2-1, with 9 bases aligning to TRBD2. The clonotype was recovered from an adult who was a healthcare worker with PCR-confirmed SARS-CoV-2 infection or an uninfected control (not recorded which). The CDR3 coding sequence is TGTGCCAGCAGAGTTAGCGGGGGCCAGAACTACAATGAGCAGTTCTTC. It codes for CASRVSGGQNYNEQFF.